Reported below is one T cell receptor beta chain. This sample was included in a study of blood T cell repertoires in COVID-19. Study overall: In each case, the material was cDNA or gDNA derived from T cells, B-cell-depleted T cells, or PBMCs.

Sequenced by immunoSEQ multiplex PCR; TCRdb stores in-frame clones only, minus some. This table holds under 150,000 clones, 84% found once. V was clipped by 7 bases and J by 6 bases; unmatched bases: 11. The CDR3 extends over 13 amino acids. The germline CDR1 and CDR2 sequences are SQVTM and ANQGSEA. The receptor comes from a man aged 40-49 years with acute COVID-19. The specimen was PBMCs or T cells enriched from blood (not recorded which). The chain combines TRBV29-1 with TRBJ1-2, with TRBD1 identical over 7 bases. The CDR3 loop reads CSAPTTGQDGYTF. CDR3 DNA sequence: TGCAGCGCTCCGACAACAGGACAGGATGGCTACACCTTC.